This T cell receptor beta chain was profiled in a study of shared clonotypes between healthy human individuals. General study results and limits: It was anticipated that sequencing depth would influence how many clonotypes donors shared. Shared clonotypes across all four donors exceeded non-shared ones in generation probability.

The CDR3 is 15 residues long. J gave up 0 bases and V 7 bases, and 4 bases lay outside the gene matches. Germline values: CDR1 MNHEY, CDR2 SVGAGI. With respect to this clone: Antigen unknown. Given a much more abundant clone one base away, this may be a read error.

Splitting of each subset's genomic DNA was done evenly across several immunoSEQ plates. Using immunoSEQ multiplex PCR, the repertoire was profiled, and TCRdb retains in-frame clones only, with some absent. Among over a million clones, 75% to 80% were seen once, and the ten largest hold 0.4% to 0.55%. This receptor was obtained from a young man in good health. Some clones in this sample may be carry-over from other donors' samples. Material: memory CD4+ T cells from PBMCs. The subset was: CD45RA-negative fraction. This chain connects TRBV6-5 to TRBJ2-3, with 10 positions matching TRBD2. For the CDR3, the DNA is TGTGCCAGCACCCCGACTAGCGGGAGCACAGATACGCAGTATTTT. Its protein is CASTPTSGSTDTQYF.